This T cell receptor (beta chain) was obtained from a study of CXCR3-negative and CXCR3-positive naive CD8 T cells. Broader study findings: Fresh PBMCs were used in most assays, and CXCR3 expression partially decreased after cryopreservation. Memory CD8+ cells had much lower diversity, and both naive subsets had comparably high diversity. Comparison of naive CXCR3-negative and CXCR3-positive cells revealed similar TRBV-TRBJ usage, while memory cells differed.

In triplicate, each CD8+ T cell subset was sorted at some 300,000 cells per replicate. The CDR3 consists of 17 residues. The germline V gene encodes CDR1 MDHEN and CDR2 SYDVKM. The TRB cDNA libraries were prepared by 5' RACE with UMI labels. TCRdb re-called the 5' RACE reads and shows each CDR3 protein once, DNA omitted. This sample contains about 48,000 distinct CDR3 sequences. With regard to this clonotype: Its target is unknown.

Input material: memory CD8+ T cells from blood. The V call is TRBV28, the J call TRBJ2-2; TCRdb's D gene call, TRBD1, goes unchecked for lack of DNA. This receptor was identified in a human donor in good health. Some clones in this sample may be carry-over from other donors' samples. The CDR3 region is CASSVSRGPYTTGELFF.